This T cell receptor beta chain appears in the sequencing data of a study of cytomegalovirus exposure and HLA in healthy donors. Study conclusions and caveats: A later analysis reportedly identified an Asian-associated ancestry cluster as carrying fewer N-insertions than the approximately 620-donor mean. The study listed under 200 cytomegalovirus-associated TCR beta chains.

Concerning this clone itself: What it recognizes is unknown.

PCR amplification relied on 60 Vbeta primers (plus 13 Jbeta primers). Sequenced by immunoSEQ multiplex PCR; TCRdb stores in-frame clones only, minus some. The sample includes under 200,000 clones, around 73% of them seen just once. Healthy bone marrow donors made up the donors. The junction had 5 bases not matched to a gene; V was cut back by 3 bases and J by 9 bases. CDR3 length equals 15 residues. Germline CDR1 and CDR2: SGHDN and FVKESK. Source material: PBMCs. The chain joins TRBV14 to TRBJ2-1; TRBD2 matches at 13 bases. This TCR derives from a man in his sixties in good health and CMV-seronegative. CDR3 DNA: TGTGCCAGCAGCCAGAGGACTAGCGGGAGAGGTGAGCAGTTCTTC. This codes for CASSQRTSGRGEQFF.